The clone carrying this T cell receptor (beta chain) has at least ten counts. What it binds is unknown. These data originate in a study of T cells in Graves' hyperthyroidism and ophthalmopathy. Amplification targeted TCR beta CDR3 regions from RNA transcripts. HTBI primers drove first-round RT-PCR of the TCR CDR3. TCRdb ran MiXCR on the multiplex PCR reads and lists one entry per CDR3 protein. The sample holds a few hundred thousand distinct CDR3 sequences, roughly 20% seen once. Graves' hyperthyroidism was deemed stable absent ophthalmopathy progression within 18 months. Diagnosis of hyperthyroidism was new in patients aged 18 to 65, and its duration was under 2 months. Investigators excluded patients with uncontrolled infection, other autoimmune disease, pregnancy or lactation. This CDR3 contains 13 residues. Trimming pared 6 bases from V and 4 bases from J, leaving 10 bases between. Germline V lookup: CDR1 MDHEN, CDR2 SYDVKM.

Whole-study results and caveats: Expanded thyroid clonotypes (above 0.001) were mostly also found in blood.

The receptor's source is a man aged 18 to 30 with Graves' hyperthyroidism. The J gene is TRBJ1-5, the V gene TRBV28; D remains unclear. The specimen sequenced was blood. The CDR3 nucleotides read TGTGCCAGCAGCACAGCCTTGAATCAGCCCCAGCATTTT. Its protein product is CASSTALNQPQHF.